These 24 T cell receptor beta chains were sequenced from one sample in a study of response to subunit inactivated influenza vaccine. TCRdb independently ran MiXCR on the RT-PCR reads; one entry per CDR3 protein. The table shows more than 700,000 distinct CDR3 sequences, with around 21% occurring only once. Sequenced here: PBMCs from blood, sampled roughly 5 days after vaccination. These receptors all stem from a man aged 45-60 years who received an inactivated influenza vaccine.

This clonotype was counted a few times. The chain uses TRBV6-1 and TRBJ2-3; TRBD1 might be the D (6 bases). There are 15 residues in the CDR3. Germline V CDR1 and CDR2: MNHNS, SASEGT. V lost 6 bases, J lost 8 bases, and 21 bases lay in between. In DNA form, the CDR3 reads TGTGCCAGCAGCGCCGGGACAAGGGTGCGATCTACGCAGTATTTT. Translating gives CASSAGTRVRSTQYF.

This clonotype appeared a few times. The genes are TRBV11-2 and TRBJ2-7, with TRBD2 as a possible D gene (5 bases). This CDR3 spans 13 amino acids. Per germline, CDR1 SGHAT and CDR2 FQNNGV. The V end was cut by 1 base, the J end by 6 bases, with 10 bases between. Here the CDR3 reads CASSLGTDFEQYF. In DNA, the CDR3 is TGTGCCAGCAGCTTAGGGACGGACTTCGAGCAGTACTTC.

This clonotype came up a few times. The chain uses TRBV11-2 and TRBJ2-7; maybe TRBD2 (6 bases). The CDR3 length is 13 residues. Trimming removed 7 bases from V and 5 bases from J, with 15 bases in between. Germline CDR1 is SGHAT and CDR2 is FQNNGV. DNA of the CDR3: TGTGCCAGCACCGGGGCGGGAATCCACGAGCAGTACTTC. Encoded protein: CASTGAGIHEQYF.

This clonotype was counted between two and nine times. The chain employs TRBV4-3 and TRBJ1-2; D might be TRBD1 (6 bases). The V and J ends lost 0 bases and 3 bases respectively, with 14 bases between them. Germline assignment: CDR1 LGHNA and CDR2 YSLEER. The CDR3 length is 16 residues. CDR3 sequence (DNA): TGCGCCAGCAGCCAAGATTCGGGGGGCCCATACTATGGCTACACCTTC. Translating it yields CASSQDSGGPYYGYTF.

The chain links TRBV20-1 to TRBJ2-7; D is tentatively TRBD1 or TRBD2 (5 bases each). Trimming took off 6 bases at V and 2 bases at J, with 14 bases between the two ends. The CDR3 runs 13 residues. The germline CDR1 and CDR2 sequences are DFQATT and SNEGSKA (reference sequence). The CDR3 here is CSAAGTSAYEQYF. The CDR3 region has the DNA TGCAGTGCGGCAGGGACGTCCGCCTACGAGCAGTACTTC.

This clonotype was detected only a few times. In DNA form, the CDR3 reads TGCAGTGCTAGACACCCCCGGACAGAGTACTACGAGCAGTACTTC. Its protein product is CSARHPRTEYYEQYF. The rearrangement joins TRBV20-1 to TRBJ2-7, with a tentative D call TRBD1 (6 bases). Trimming pared 2 bases from V and 3 bases from J, leaving 17 bases between. The CDR3 contains 15 residues. Germline V gives CDR1 DFQATT, CDR2 SNEGSKA (reference sequence).

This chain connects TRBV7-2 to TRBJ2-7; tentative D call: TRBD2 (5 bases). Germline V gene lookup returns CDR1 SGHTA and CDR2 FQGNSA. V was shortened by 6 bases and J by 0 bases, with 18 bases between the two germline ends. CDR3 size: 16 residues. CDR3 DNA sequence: TGTGCCAGCAGTAGAGGAGGTGACTCCGCCTCCTACGAGCAGTACTTC. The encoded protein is CASSRGGDSASYEQYF.

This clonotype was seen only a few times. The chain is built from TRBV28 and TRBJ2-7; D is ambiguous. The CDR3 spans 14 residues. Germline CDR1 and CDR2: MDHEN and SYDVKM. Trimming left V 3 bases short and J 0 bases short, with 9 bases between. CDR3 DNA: TGTGCCAGCAGTTTTCGGTCCTCCTCCTACGAGCAGTACTTC. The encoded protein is CASSFRSSSYEQYF.

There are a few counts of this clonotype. CDR3 amino acids: CASSLTSTGEGAFF. The CDR3 nucleotides are TGCGCCAGCAGCCTGACTTCGACGGGGGAAGGAGCTTTCTTT. This chain joins TRBV5-1 and TRBJ1-1, with a possible D match to TRBD1 (5 bases). The CDR3 is 14 residues long. V was shortened by 4 bases and J by 10 bases, with 20 bases between the two germline ends. Looked up from germline, CDR1 is SGHRS and CDR2 is YFSETQ.

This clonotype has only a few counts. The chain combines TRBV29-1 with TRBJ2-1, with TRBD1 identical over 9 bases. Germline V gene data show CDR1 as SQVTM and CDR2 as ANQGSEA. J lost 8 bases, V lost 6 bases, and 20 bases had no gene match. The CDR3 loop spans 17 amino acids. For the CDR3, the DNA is TGCAGCGTGGGGACAGGGAGACTTGTAGCGGTTTTGGATGAGCAGTTCTTC. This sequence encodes CSVGTGRLVAVLDEQFF.

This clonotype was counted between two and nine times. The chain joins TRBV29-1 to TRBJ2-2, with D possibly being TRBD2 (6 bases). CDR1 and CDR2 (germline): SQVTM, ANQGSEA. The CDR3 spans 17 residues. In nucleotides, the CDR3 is TGCAGGGCCGGGGGACTCCCGTCCACCTGGGACACCGGGGAGCTGTTTTTT. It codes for CRAGGLPSTWDTGELFF.

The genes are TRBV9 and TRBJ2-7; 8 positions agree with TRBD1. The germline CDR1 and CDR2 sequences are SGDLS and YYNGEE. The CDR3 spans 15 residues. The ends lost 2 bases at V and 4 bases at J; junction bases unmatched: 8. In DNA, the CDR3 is TGTGCCAGCAGCGTGGGGGCCGGGACAGGTTACGAGCAGTACTTC. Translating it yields CASSVGAGTGYEQYF.

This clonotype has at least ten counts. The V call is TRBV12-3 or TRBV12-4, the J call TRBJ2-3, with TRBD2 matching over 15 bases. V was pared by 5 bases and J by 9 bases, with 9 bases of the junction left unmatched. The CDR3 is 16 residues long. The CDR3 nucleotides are TGTGCCAGCAGTCCGCTGGGACTAGCGGGGGGAGGCACGCAGTATTTT. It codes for CASSPLGLAGGGTQYF.

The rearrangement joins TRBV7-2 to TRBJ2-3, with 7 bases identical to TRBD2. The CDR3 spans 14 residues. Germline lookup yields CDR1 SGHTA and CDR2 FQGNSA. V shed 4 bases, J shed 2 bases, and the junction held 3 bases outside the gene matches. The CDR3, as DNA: TGTGCCAGCAGCTCGCGGGGGTACACAGATACGCAGTATTTT. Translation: CASSSRGYTDTQYF. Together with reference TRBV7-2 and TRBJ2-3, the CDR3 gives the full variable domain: GAGVSQSPSNKVTEKGKDVELRCDPISGHTALYWYRQSLGQGLEFLIYFQGNSAPDKSGLPSDRFSAERTGGSVSTLTIQRTQQEDSAVYLCASSSRGYTDTQYFGPGTRLTVL.

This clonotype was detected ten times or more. CDR3 DNA: TGTGCCAGCACTACCGGGACAGCCTCCTACAATGAGCAGTTCTTC. This codes for CASTTGTASYNEQFF. The chain recombines TRBV28 with TRBJ2-1, with TRBD1 matching over 7 bases. The length of the CDR3 is 15 residues. CDR1 is MDHEN and CDR2 is SYDVKM in the germline V gene. V shed 7 bases and J 0 bases; nucleotides not matched to a gene: 6.

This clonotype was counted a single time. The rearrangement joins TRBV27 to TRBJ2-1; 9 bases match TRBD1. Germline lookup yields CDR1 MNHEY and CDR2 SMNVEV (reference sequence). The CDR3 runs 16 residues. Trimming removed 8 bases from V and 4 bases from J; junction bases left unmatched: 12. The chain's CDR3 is CASAYWPGQGYNEQFF. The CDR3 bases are TGTGCCAGCGCGTATTGGCCGGGACAGGGTTACAATGAGCAGTTCTTC.

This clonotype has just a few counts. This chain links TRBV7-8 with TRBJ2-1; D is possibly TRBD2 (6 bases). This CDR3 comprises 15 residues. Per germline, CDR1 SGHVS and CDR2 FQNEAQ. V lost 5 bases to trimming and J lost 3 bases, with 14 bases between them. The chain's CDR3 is CASSPRGGIYNEQFF. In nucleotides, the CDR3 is TGTGCCAGCAGCCCCCGGGGCGGGATCTACAATGAGCAGTTCTTC.

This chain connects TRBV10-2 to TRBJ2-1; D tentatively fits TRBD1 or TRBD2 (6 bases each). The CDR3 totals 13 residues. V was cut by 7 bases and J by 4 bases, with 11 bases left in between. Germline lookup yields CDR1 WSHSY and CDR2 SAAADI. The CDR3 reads CASKEGGYNEQFF. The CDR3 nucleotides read TGCGCCAGCAAGGAAGGGGGGTACAATGAGCAGTTCTTC.

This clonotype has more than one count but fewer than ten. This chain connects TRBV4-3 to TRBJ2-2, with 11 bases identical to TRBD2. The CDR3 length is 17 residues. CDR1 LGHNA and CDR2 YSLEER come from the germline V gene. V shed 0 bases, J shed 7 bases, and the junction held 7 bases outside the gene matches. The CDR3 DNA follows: TGCGCCAGCAGCCAAGATACGGCTAGCGGGGGGCACGGGGAGCTGTTTTTT. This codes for CASSQDTASGGHGELFF.

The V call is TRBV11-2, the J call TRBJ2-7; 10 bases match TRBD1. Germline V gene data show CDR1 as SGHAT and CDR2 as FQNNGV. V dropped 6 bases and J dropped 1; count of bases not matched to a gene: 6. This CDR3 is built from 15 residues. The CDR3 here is CASSKPGQGSYEQYF. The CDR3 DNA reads TGTGCCAGCAGTAAACCGGGACAGGGGTCCTACGAGCAGTACTTC.

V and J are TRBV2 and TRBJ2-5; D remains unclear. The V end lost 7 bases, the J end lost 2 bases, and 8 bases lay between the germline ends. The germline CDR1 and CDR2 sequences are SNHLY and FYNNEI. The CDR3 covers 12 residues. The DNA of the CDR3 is TGTGCCAGCAAGCCCGTACAAGAGACCCAGTACTTC. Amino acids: CASKPVQETQYF.

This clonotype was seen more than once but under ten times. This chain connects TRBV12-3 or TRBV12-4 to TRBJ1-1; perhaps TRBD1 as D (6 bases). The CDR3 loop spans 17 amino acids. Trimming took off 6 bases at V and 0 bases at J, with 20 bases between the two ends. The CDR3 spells CASRLDRLRPMNTEAFF. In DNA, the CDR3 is TGTGCCAGCAGGCTGGACAGACTTCGACCCATGAACACTGAAGCTTTCTTT.

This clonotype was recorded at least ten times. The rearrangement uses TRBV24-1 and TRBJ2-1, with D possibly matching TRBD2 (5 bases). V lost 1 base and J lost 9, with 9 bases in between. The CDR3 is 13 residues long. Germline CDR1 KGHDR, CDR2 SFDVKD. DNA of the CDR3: TGTGCCACCAGTGATTTAGGTGGAGGTGAGCAGTTCTTC. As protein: CATSDLGGGEQFF.

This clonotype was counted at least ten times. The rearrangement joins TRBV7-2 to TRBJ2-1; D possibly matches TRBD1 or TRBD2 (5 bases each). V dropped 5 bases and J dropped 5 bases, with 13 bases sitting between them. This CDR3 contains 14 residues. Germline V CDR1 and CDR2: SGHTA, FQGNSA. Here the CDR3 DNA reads TGTGCCAGCAGCACGACGGGACGGAACAATGAGCAGTTCTTC. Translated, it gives CASSTTGRNNEQFF.